These 26 T cell receptor beta chains share one sample of origin, sequenced in a study of control samples from healthy donors and cancer patients (dated by TCRdb to 2018 to 2020). The library was produced with the immunoSEQ multiplex PCR assay. This is the immuneACCESS table as TCRdb keeps it, with only in-frame sequences that have V and J called. A part of the clones is gone; compared with another copy, unresolved V genes explain less than half, and the rest is unexplained. In all, the sample holds fewer than 95,000 clones, and 70% to 90% of those were seen once. 19% of the sample rests with the top ten. Sequencing used blood. The receptor source for this set is a man aged 25 to 40 in good health.

This chain links TRBV18 with TRBJ2-3, with 10 bases that match TRBD2. There are 17 residues in the CDR3. Germline V gene data show CDR1 as KGHSH and CDR2 as LQKENI. With 3 bases clipped from V and 5 bases from J, the junction kept 11 bases outside the gene matches. In DNA, the CDR3 is TGTGCCAGCTCACCTCTCCGACTAGCGGGTTCGGGAGATACGCAGTATTTT. Its translation is CASSPLRLAGSGDTQYF.

The V gene is TRBV3-1 (or the pseudogene TRBV3-2), the J gene TRBJ2-2; D not certain. The V end was cut by 4 bases, the J end by 5 bases, with 11 bases between. The CDR3 is made up of 14 amino acids. Per the germline V gene, CDR1 is LGHDT and CDR2 is YNNKEL (reference sequence). The CDR3: CASSRAGGTGELFF. The CDR3 DNA sequence: TGTGCCAGCAGCCGGGCTGGTGGGACCGGGGAGCTGTTTTTT.

The V gene is TRBV2, the J gene TRBJ1-6; 9 bases agree with TRBD1. The CDR3 runs 15 residues. The J segment lost 0 bases and the V segment lost 9 bases, leaving 3 bases of the junction unmatched. CDR1 is SNHLY, CDR2 FYNNEI, per germline. CDR3 residues: CARGQGSSYNSPLHF. Here the CDR3 DNA reads TGTGCCAGGGGACAGGGCAGCTCCTATAATTCACCCCTCCACTTT.

The V gene is TRBV18, the J gene TRBJ1-1, with D tentatively TRBD1 (6 bases). Trimming stripped 5 bases from V and 3 bases from J, with 13 bases between. Germline-derived CDR1 and CDR2 are KGHSH and LQKENI. The length of the CDR3 is 14 residues. The CDR3 DNA reads as TGTGCCAGCTCAACGCCAGGGGAGGACACTGAAGCTTTCTTT. Translated, it gives CASSTPGEDTEAFF. Full variable domain (rest looked up from reference TRBV18 and TRBJ1-1): NAGVMQNPRHLVRRRGQEARLRCSPMKGHSHVYWYRQLPEEGLKFMVYLQKENIIDESGMPKERFSAEFPKEGPSILRIQQVVRGDSAAYFCASSTPGEDTEAFFGQGTRLTVV.

The chain employs TRBV11-2 and TRBJ2-2; 9 positions agree with TRBD2. The V gene end was trimmed by 6 bases and the J gene end by 0 bases; junction bases not matched to a gene: 5. The CDR3 is 16 residues long. Germline assignment: CDR1 SGHAT and CDR2 FQNNGV. CDR3 residues: CASRRGGNSNTGELFF. CDR3 DNA sequence: TGTGCCAGCAGGCGGGGGGGGAACTCGAACACCGGGGAGCTGTTTTTT.

This clone was seen a handful of times. The rearrangement joins TRBV5-1 to TRBJ1-2; D ambiguous. Germline V gives CDR1 SGHRS, CDR2 YFSETQ. V was cut by 1 base and J by 4 bases, with 8 bases left in between. This CDR3 has 13 residues. CDR3 DNA sequence: TGCGCCAGCAGCTTGATGGGCGGCTATGGCTACACCTTC. It translates to CASSLMGGYGYTF.

This chain uses TRBV9 with TRBJ2-1, with D possibly TRBD2 on 5 matching bases. The CDR3 extends over 14 amino acids. V shed 3 bases and J shed 5 bases, with 12 bases lying between them. The germline gives CDR1 SGDLS, CDR2 YYNGEE. DNA of the CDR3: TGTGCCAGCAGCGCCCGCGGGCCAGACAATGAGCAGTTCTTC. Encoded protein: CASSARGPDNEQFF.

This clone was seen only once. This chain links TRBV2 with TRBJ2-7; possibly TRBD1 for D (6 bases). Germline CDR1 is SNHLY and CDR2 is FYNNEI. The ends were cut back, 6 bases at V and 2 bases at J, with 11 bases in the middle. The CDR3 is 13 amino acids. CDR3 amino acids: CASRQGGAYEQYF. In DNA form, the CDR3 reads TGTGCCAGCAGACAGGGTGGCGCCTACGAGCAGTACTTC. Drawing the rest from reference TRBV2 and TRBJ2-7, the complete variable domain is EPEVTQTPSHQVTQMGQEVILRCVPISNHLYFYWYRQILGQKVEFLVSFYNNEISEKSEIFDDQFSVERPDGSNFTLKIRSTKLEDSAMYFCASRQGGAYEQYFGPGTRLTVT.

The chain couples TRBV19 to TRBJ1-5, with 8 bases fitting TRBD1. V shed 8 bases and J 1 base; nucleotides not matched to a gene: 4. Germline-derived CDR1 and CDR2 are LNHDA and SQIVND (reference sequence). The CDR3 spans 14 residues. CDR3 sequence: CASEDRVSNQPQHF. The CDR3 bases are TGTGCCAGTGAGGACAGGGTAAGCAATCAGCCCCAGCATTTT.

This clone was recorded only once. The chain links TRBV6-1 to TRBJ1-3; D not certain. CDR3 length equals 17 residues. CDR1 and CDR2 from the germline V gene are MNHNS and SASEGT. V lost 2 bases and J 1 base, leaving 15 bases between the germline ends. The CDR3 region is CASSEYRVQRSGNTIYF. The CDR3, as DNA: TGTGCCAGCAGTGAATATAGGGTACAGAGGTCTGGAAACACCATATATTTT.

The gene calls are TRBV7-8 and TRBJ2-7; D remains unclear. Trimming took off 2 bases at V and 0 bases at J, with 5 bases between the two ends. CDR3 length: 13 amino acids. Germline-derived CDR1 and CDR2 are SGHVS and FQNEAQ. As DNA, the CDR3 is TGTGCCAGCAGCTTAAGGCTCTCCTACGAGCAGTACTTC. This codes for CASSLRLSYEQYF.

The sample holds one count of this clone. This chain joins TRBV6-5 and TRBJ1-2, with TRBD1 as a possible D gene (6 bases). Looked up from germline, CDR1 is MNHEY and CDR2 is SVGAGI. V dropped 4 bases and J dropped 7 bases, with 13 bases sitting between them. The CDR3 extends over 13 amino acids. The CDR3 region is CASSSTGSGGYTF. As DNA, the CDR3 is TGTGCCAGCAGTTCGACAGGTTCTGGTGGCTACACCTTC.

CDR3 sequence: CASSVDGGSVTGELFF. For the CDR3, the DNA is TGTGCCAGCAGCGTAGATGGAGGGTCGGTCACCGGGGAGCTGTTTTTT. The gene calls are TRBV9 and TRBJ2-2; D is perhaps TRBD2 (6 bases). This CDR3 contains 16 residues. Germline-derived CDR1 and CDR2 are SGDLS and YYNGEE. The V and J ends lost 0 bases and 4 bases respectively, with 13 bases between them.

V and J are TRBV20-1 and TRBJ1-2; D is unclear. CDR3 length equals 13 residues. Germline CDR1 DFQATT, CDR2 SNEGSKA (reference sequence). The V and J ends lost 3 bases and 1 base respectively, with 9 bases between them. The CDR3 is CSASDASNYGYTF. DNA of the CDR3: TGCAGTGCTAGTGACGCAAGTAACTATGGCTACACCTTC.

The chain is built from TRBV5-6 and TRBJ1-2, with TRBD1 matching over 8 bases. The CDR3 has 14 residues. V shed 0 bases, J shed 5 bases, and the junction held 3 bases outside the gene matches. Germline CDR1 reads SGHDT; CDR2 reads YYEEEE. The CDR3 DNA follows: TGTGCCAGCAGCTTGGACAGGGGGTCATATGGCTACACCTTC. It is translated as CASSLDRGSYGYTF.

The chain has TRBV5-1 and TRBJ2-7, with 8 bases identical to TRBD1. The junction had 15 bases not matched to a gene; V was cut back by 4 bases and J by 3 bases. This CDR3 has 17 amino acids. CDR1 and CDR2 (germline): SGHRS, YFSETQ. The CDR3 DNA reads as TGCGCCAGCAGCCCGGACAGGGCGCAAGGACCGGGCTACGAGCAGTACTTC. This gives the protein CASSPDRAQGPGYEQYF. Filled out from reference TRBV5-1 and TRBJ2-7, the complete variable domain reads KAGVTQTPRYLIKTRGQQVTLSCSPISGHRSVSWYQQTPGQGLQFLFEYFSETQRNKGNFPGRFSGRQFSNSRSEMNVSTLELGDSALYLCASSPDRAQGPGYEQYFGPGTRLTVT.

This rearrangement joins TRBV9 to TRBJ1-2, with no clear D. V dropped 0 bases and J dropped 7 bases, with 16 bases sitting between them. Germline V gene sequence: CDR1 SGDLS, CDR2 YYNGEE. This CDR3 is built from 15 residues. CDR3 region: CASSVELTGMSGYTF. CDR3 sequence (DNA): TGTGCCAGCAGCGTAGAGTTGACGGGGATGAGTGGCTACACCTTC.

This rearrangement joins TRBV2 to TRBJ2-1; TRBD2 agrees at 8 bases. Germline trimming cut 7 bases from V and 10 bases from J; bases unmatched to any gene: 9. CDR1 and CDR2 from the germline V gene are SNHLY and FYNNEI. This CDR3 is 13 amino acids long. DNA of the CDR3: TGTGCCAGCAAAGCGGGGGCCAGAGGAGAGCAGTTCTTC. Its protein is CASKAGARGEQFF.

The chain has TRBV6-2 or TRBV6-3 and TRBJ1-5; TRBD1 agrees at 8 bases. In germline, CDR1 is MNHEY, CDR2 SVGEGT. J lost 4 bases, V lost 4 bases, and 9 bases had no gene match. This CDR3 has 16 residues. CDR3 DNA: TGTGCCAGCAGTTCCTCACCGGACAGGGCAAATCAGCCCCAGCATTTT. This encodes CASSSSPDRANQPQHF.

This sequence joins TRBV29-1 and TRBJ2-2; TRBD2 matches at 12 bases. Trimming at V came to 2 bases and at J to 5 bases, leaving 6 bases not matched to a gene. The CDR3 length is 16 residues. CDR1 and CDR2 from the germline V gene are SQVTM and ANQGSEA. The CDR3 DNA reads TGCAGCGTTGAAAGCGGGCTAGCGGGGGGGACCGGGGAGCTGTTTTTT. It codes for CSVESGLAGGTGELFF.

DNA for the CDR3: TGTGCCATCAGTGAGTCATGGGGGGGGGCAGCCAATGAGCAGTTCTTC. Amino acid sequence: CAISESWGGAANEQFF. The genes are TRBV10-3 and TRBJ2-1; D might be TRBD2 (7 bases). V lost 0 bases and J 6 bases, leaving 15 bases between the germline ends. Germline V CDR1 and CDR2: ENHRY, SYGVKD. CDR3 length: 16 amino acids.

A remark on this clone: One junction end does not reproduce the germline sequence, and a read error may be involved. The chain recombines TRBV3-1 (or the pseudogene TRBV3-2) with TRBJ2-1; D is perhaps TRBD2 (7 bases). The CDR3 has 13 residues. Germline CDR1 and CDR2: LGHDT and YNNKEL (reference sequence). The CDR3 spells CASSQDPRGGALF. CDR3 nucleotide sequence: TGTGCCAGCAGCCAAGATCCCCGCGGGGGCGCGCTCTTC.

V gene TRBV30 combines with J gene TRBJ1-1; no reliable D call. This CDR3 contains 14 residues. Trimming pared 1 base from V and 0 bases from J, leaving 9 bases between. CDR1 and CDR2 (germline): GTSNPN, SVGIG (reference sequence). CDR3 in DNA: TGTGCCTGGAGTGGAGGACTGATGAACACTGAAGCTTTCTTT. Translation: CAWSGGLMNTEAFF. Full variable domain (outside the CDR3, taken from reference TRBV30 and TRBJ1-1): SQTIHQWPATLVQPVGSPLSLECTVEGTSNPNLYWYRQAAGRGLQLLFYSVGIGQISSEVPQNLSASRPQDRQFILSSKKLLLSDSGFYLCAWSGGLMNTEAFFGQGTRLTVV.

In DNA, the CDR3 is TGTGCCTGGAGAGCAATGGGACACCTCGGCTACACCTTC. This gives the protein CAWRAMGHLGYTF. The V gene is TRBV30, the J gene TRBJ1-2, with a weak D call TRBD1 (6 bases). The CDR3 has 13 residues. V was cut by 3 bases and J by 8 bases, with 16 bases left in between. CDR1 and CDR2 (germline): GTSNPN, SVGIG (reference sequence).

In this sample, this clone turned up once. The chain is built from TRBV5-1 and TRBJ2-7, with 8 positions matching TRBD1. The junction had 5 bases not matched to a gene; V was cut back by 1 base and J by 2 bases. This CDR3 has 15 amino acids. Germline V gives CDR1 SGHRS, CDR2 YFSETQ. CDR3 amino acids: CASSLIWTGTYEQYF. The DNA for the CDR3 is TGCGCCAGCAGCTTGATCTGGACAGGGACCTACGAGCAGTACTTC.

Regarding this clone: A junction end diverges from the germline sequence, so it may reflect a read error. The chain carries TRBV30 and TRBJ2-7; D uncertain. The CDR3 has 11 amino acids. CDR1 and CDR2 from the germline V gene are GTSNPN and SVGIG (reference sequence). Here the CDR3 reads CAWSFSDEQYF. CDR3 nucleotides: TGTGCCTGGAGTTTCTCCGACGAGCAGTACTTC.